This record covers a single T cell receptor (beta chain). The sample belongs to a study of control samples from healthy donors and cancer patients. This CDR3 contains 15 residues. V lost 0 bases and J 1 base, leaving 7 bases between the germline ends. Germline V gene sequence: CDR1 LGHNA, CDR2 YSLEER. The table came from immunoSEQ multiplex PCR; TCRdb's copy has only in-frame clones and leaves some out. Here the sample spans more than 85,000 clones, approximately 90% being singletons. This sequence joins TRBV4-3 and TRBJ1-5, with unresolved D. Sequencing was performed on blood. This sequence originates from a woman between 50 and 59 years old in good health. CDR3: CASSQEGRSNQPQHF. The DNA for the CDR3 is TGCGCCAGCAGCCAAGAAGGCAGGAGCAATCAGCCCCAGCATTTT.